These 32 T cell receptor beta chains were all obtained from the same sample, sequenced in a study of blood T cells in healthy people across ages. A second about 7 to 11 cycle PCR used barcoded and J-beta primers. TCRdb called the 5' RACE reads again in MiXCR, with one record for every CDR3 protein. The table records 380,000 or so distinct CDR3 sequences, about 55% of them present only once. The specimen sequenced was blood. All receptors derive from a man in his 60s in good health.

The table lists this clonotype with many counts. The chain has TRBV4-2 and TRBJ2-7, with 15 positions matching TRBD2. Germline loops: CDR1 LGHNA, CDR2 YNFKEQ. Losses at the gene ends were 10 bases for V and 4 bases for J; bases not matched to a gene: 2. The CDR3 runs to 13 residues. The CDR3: CATGTSGGYEQYF. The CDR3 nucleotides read TGTGCCACCGGGACTAGCGGGGGGTACGAGCAGTACTTC.

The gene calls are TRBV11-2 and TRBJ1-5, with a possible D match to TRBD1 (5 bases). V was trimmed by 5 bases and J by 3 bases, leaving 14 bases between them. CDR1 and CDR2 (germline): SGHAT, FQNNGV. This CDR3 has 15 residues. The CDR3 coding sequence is TGTGCCAGCAGCCCGGGGACCCGAGACAATCAGCCCCAGCATTTT. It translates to CASSPGTRDNQPQHF.

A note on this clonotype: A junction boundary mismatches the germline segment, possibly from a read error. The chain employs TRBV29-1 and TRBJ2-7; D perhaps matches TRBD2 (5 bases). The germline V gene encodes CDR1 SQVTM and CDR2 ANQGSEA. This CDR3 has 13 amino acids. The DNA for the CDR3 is TGCAGCGTTGAAGCGGGCGGACTTGACGAGCGGTACTTC. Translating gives CSVEAGGLDERYF.

In DNA form, the CDR3 reads TGTGCCAGCAGTTTACGTATAACTCGCTCCTACGAGCAGTACTTC. Its translation: CASSLRITRSYEQYF. V and J are TRBV28 and TRBJ2-7; unclear D gene. Trimming cost V 2 bases and J 0 bases, with 11 bases left between them. The CDR3 runs to 15 residues. Germline values: CDR1 MDHEN, CDR2 SYDVKM.

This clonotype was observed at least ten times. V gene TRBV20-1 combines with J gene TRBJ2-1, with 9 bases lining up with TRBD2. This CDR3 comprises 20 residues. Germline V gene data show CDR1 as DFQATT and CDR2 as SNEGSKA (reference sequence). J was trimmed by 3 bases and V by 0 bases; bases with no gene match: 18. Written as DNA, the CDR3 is TGCAGTGCTAGAGATCTTCGGAGGGCTAGCGGGACCCACCACTACAATGAGCAGTTCTTC. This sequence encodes CSARDLRRASGTHHYNEQFF.

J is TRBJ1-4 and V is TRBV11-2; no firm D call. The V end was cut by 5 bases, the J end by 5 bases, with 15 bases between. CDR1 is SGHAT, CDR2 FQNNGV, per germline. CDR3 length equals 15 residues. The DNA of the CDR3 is TGTGCCAGCAGCCCCAGCGGGTCGCAGAATGAAAAACTGTTTTTT. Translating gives CASSPSGSQNEKLFF.

CDR3 loop: CSARDLRTSRSSYNEQFF. The CDR3 nucleotides are TGCAGTGCTAGAGATCTCCGGACTAGCAGGAGCTCCTACAATGAGCAGTTCTTC. This sequence joins TRBV20-1 and TRBJ2-1; 8 bases line up with TRBD2. Trimming removed 0 bases from V and 0 bases from J; junction bases left unmatched: 10. CDR1 and CDR2 from the germline V gene are DFQATT and SNEGSKA (reference sequence). The CDR3 loop spans 18 amino acids.

The CDR3 DNA reads TGTGCCAGCAGTGCTCGGGACAGTGAGGCCAACGGCAGGATTGGGGCCAACGTCCTGACTTTC. Its translation: CASSARDSEANGRIGANVLTF. The chain combines TRBV6-1 with TRBJ2-6; 7 bases align to TRBD1. This CDR3 has 21 amino acids. Losses at the gene ends were 4 bases for V and 3 bases for J; bases not matched to a gene: 21. Germline V CDR1 and CDR2: MNHNS, SASEGT.

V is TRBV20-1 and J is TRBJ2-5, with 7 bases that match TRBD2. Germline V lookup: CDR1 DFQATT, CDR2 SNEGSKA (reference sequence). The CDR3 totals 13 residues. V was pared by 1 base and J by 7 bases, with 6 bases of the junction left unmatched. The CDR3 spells CSARGGGLGTQYF. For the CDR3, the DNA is TGCAGTGCTAGAGGGGGGGGGTTGGGGACCCAGTACTTC.

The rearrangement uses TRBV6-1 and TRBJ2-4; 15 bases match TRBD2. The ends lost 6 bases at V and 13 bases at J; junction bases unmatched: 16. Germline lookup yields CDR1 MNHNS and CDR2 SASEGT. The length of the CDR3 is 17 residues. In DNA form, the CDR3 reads TGTGCCAGCAGCCAAGGACTAGCGGGGGGGAGGTGGCGGGAGCAGTACTTC. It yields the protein CASSQGLAGGRWREQYF.

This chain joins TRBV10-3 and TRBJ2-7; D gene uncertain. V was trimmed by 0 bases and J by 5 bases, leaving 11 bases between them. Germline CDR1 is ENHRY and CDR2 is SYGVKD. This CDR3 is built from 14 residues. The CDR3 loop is CAISESGVKNEQYF. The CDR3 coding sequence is TGTGCCATCAGTGAGTCTGGGGTCAAGAACGAGCAGTACTTC.

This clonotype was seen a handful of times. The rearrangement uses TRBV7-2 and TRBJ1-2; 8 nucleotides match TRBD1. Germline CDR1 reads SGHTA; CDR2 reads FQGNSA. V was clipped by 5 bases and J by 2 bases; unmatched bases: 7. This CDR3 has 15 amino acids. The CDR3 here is CASSPPTGVNYGYTF. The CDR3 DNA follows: TGTGCCAGCAGCCCCCCGACAGGGGTCAACTATGGCTACACCTTC.

The chain's CDR3 is CASSPTAQGRGAVPEQYF. In DNA, the CDR3 is TGTGCCAGCAGCCCGACAGCCCAAGGGAGGGGAGCGGTTCCCGAGCAGTACTTC. The chain recombines TRBV6-1 with TRBJ2-5, with 7 positions matching TRBD2. Matching the DNA end better, TRBJ2-7 makes the J call doubtful. This CDR3 contains 18 residues. Germline values: CDR1 MNHNS, CDR2 SASEGT.

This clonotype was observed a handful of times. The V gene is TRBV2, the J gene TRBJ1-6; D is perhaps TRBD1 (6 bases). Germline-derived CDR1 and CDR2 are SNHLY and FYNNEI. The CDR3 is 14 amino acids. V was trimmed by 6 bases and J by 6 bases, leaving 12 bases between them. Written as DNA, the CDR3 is TGTGCCAGCAGCTCGCAGGGGTCTAATTCACCCCTCCACTTT. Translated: CASSSQGSNSPLHF. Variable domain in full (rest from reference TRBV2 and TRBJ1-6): EPEVTQTPSHQVTQMGQEVILRCVPISNHLYFYWYRQILGQKVEFLVSFYNNEISEKSEIFDDQFSVERPDGSNFTLKIRSTKLEDSAMYFCASSSQGSNSPLHFGNGTRLTVT.

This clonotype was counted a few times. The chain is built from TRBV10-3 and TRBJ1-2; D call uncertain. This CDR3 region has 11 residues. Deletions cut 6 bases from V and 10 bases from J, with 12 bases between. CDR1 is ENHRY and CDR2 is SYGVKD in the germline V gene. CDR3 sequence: CAIRDTLDYTF. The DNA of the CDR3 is TGTGCCATCAGAGACACCTTGGACTACACCTTC.

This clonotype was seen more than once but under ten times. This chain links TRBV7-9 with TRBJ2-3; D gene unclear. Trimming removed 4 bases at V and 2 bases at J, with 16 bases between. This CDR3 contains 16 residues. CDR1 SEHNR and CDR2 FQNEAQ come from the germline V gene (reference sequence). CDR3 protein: CASSSPGRTATDTQYF. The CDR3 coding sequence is TGTGCCAGCAGCTCACCGGGCAGGACGGCCACAGATACGCAGTATTTT.

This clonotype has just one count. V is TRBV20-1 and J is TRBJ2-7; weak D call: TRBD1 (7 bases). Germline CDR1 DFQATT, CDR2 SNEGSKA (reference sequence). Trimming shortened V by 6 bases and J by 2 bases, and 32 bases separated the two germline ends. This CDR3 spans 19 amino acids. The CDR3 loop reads CSATVEGARFGANPYEQYF. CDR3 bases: TGCAGTGCCACCGTGGAGGGGGCGCGTTTTGGCGCCAACCCCTACGAGCAGTACTTC.

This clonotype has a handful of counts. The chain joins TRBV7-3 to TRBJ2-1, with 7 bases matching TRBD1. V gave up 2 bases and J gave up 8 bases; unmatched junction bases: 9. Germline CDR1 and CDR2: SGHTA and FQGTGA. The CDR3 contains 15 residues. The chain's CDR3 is CASSLGQVYSYEQFF. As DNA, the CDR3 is TGTGCCAGCAGCTTAGGACAGGTTTATAGCTATGAGCAGTTCTTC.

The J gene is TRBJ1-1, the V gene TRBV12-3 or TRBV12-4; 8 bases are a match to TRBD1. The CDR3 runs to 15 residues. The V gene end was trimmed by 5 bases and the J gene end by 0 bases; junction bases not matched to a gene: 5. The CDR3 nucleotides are TGTGCCAGCAGTCCCTGGACAGGGATGAACACTGAAGCTTTCTTT. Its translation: CASSPWTGMNTEAFF.

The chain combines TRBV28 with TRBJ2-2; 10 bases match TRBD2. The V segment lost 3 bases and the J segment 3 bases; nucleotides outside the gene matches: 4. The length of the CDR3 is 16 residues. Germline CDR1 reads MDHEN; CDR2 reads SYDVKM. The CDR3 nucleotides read TGTGCCAGCAGTTTCCGGACTAGCGGTTACACCGGGGAGCTGTTTTTT. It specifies CASSFRTSGYTGELFF.

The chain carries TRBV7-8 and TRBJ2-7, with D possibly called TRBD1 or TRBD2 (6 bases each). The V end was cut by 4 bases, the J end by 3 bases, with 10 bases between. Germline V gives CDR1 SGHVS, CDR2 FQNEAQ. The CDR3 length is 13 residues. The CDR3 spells CASSSGGLYEQYF. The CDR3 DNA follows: TGTGCCAGCAGCTCCGGGGGCCTCTACGAGCAGTACTTC.

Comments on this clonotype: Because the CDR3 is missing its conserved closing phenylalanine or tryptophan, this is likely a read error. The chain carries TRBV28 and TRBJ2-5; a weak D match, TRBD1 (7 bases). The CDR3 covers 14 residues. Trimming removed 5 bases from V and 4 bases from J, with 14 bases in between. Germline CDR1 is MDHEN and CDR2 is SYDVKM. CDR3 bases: TGTGCCAGCAGTAAGAACAGGGGAGGAGAGACCCAGTACTTA. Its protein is CASSKNRGGETQYL.

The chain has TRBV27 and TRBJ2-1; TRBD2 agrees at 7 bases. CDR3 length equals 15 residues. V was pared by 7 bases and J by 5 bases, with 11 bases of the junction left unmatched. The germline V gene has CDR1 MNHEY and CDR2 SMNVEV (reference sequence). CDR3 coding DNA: TGTGCCAGCACACCCGGGACTAAAACAGACAATGAGCAGTTCTTC. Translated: CASTPGTKTDNEQFF.

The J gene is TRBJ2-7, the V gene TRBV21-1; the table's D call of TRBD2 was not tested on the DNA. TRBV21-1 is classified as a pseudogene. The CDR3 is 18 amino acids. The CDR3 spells CASSLIRGSGALSYEQYF. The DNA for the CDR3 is TGTGCCAGCAGTCTTATCCGCGGTAGCGGGGCCCTCTCCTACGAGCAGTACTTC.

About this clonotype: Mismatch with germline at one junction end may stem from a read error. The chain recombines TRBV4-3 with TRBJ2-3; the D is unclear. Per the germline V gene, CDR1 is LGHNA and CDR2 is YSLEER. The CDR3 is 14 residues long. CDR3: CASSQEYRADTRYF. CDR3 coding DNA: TGCGCCAGCAGCCAAGAATACAGAGCAGATACGCGGTATTTT.

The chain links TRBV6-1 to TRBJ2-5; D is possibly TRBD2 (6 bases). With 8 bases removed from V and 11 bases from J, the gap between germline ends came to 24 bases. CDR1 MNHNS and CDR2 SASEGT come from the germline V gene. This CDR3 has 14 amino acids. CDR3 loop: CASAQAEGSYDQYF. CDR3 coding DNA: TGTGCCAGCGCCCAGGCGGAGGGCTCCTACGATCAGTACTTC.

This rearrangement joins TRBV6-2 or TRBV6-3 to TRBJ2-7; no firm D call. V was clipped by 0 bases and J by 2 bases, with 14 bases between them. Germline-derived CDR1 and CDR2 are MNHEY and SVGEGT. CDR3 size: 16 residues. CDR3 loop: CASSYSASALTYEQYF. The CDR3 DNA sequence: TGTGCCAGCAGTTACTCGGCGTCAGCCCTCACCTACGAGCAGTACTTC.

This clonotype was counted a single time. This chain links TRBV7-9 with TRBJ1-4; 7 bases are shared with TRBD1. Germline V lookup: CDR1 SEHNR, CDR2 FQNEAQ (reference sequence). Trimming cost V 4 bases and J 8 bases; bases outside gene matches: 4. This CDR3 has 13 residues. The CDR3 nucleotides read TGTGCCAGCAGCTCAACAGGGGTAGAAAAACTGTTTTTT. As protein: CASSSTGVEKLFF.

The DNA of the CDR3 is TGTGCCAGCAGTTACTTCGGACAGGGGGCCCATGGCAATCAGCCCCAGCATTTT. Its translation: CASSYFGQGAHGNQPQHF. This chain uses TRBV6-5 with TRBJ1-5, with 11 bases fitting TRBD1. The trim removed 1 base at V and 2 bases at J, leaving 7 bases unmatched. In germline, CDR1 is MNHEY, CDR2 SVGAGI. This CDR3 comprises 18 residues.

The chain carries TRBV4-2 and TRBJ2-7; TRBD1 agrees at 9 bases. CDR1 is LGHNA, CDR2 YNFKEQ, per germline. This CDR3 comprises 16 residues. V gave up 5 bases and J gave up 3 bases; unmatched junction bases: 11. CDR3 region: CASSYDPGQGNYEQYF. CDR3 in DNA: TGTGCCAGCAGCTATGATCCGGGACAGGGTAACTACGAGCAGTACTTC.

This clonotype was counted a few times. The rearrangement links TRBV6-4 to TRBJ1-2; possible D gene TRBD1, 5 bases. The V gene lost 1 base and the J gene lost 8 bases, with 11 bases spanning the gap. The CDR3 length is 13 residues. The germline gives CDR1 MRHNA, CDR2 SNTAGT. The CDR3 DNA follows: TGTGCCAGCAGTGACTTCCTGGGGGTAGGCTACACCTTC. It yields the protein CASSDFLGVGYTF.

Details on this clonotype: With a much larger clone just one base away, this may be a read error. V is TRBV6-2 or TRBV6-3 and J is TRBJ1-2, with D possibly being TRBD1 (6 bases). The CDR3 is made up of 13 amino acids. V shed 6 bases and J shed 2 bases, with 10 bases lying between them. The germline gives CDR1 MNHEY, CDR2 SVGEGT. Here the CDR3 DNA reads TGTGCCAGCAGGCCTACAGGGAACTATGGCTACACCTTC. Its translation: CASRPTGNYGYTF.